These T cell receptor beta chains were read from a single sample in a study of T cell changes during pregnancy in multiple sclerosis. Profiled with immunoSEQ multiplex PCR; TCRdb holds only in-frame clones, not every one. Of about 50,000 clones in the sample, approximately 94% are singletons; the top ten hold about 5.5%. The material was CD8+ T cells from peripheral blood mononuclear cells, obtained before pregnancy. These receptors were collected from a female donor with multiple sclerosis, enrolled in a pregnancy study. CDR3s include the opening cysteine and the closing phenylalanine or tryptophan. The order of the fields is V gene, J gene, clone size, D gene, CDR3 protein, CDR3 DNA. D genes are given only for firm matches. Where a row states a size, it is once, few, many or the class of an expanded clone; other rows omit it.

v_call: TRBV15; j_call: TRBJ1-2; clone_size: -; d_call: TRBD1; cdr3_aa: CATSPDRGRANYGYTF; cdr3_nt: TGTGCCACCAGCCCAGACAGGGGTCGAGCTAACTATGGCTACACCTTC
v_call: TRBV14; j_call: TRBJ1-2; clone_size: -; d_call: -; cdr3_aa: CASSQVGFGYTF; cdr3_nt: TGTGCCAGCAGCCAAGTCGGGTTTGGCTACACCTTC
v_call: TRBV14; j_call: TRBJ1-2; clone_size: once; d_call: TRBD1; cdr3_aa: CASSQNRGLDYGYTF; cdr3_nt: TGTGCCAGCAGCCAAAACAGGGGGCTCGACTATGGCTACACCTTC
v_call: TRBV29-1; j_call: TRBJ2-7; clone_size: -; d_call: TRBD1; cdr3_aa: CSVAAGGSYEQYF; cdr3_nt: TGCAGCGTTGCGGCAGGGGGCTCCTACGAGCAGTACTTC
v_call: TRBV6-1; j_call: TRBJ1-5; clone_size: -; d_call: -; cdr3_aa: CASTLEGGWWHF; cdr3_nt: TGTGCCAGCACCCTGGAGGGAGGTTGGTGGCATTTT
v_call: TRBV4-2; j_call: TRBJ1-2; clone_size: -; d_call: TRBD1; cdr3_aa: CASSQGQTGGTGYTF; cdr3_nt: TGTGCCAGCAGCCAAGGGCAGACAGGGGGGACGGGCTACACCTTC
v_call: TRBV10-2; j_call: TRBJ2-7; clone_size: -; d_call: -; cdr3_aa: CASLQGLSYEQYF; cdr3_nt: TGCGCCAGCCTTCAGGGTTTGTCCTACGAGCAGTACTTC
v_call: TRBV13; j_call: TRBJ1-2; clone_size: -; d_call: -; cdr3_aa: CASSPRASDYGYTF; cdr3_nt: TGTGCCAGCAGCCCCCGCGCGTCGGACTATGGCTACACCTTC
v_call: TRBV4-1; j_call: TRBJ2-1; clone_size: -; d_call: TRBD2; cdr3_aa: CASSQETMGLAEIYNEQFF; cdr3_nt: TGCGCCAGCAGCCAAGAAACTATGGGACTAGCGGAAATCTACAATGAGCAGTTCTTC
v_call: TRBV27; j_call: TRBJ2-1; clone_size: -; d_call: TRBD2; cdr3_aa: CASRTSGRYNEQFF; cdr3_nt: TGTGCCAGCAGGACTAGCGGGAGATACAATGAGCAGTTCTTC
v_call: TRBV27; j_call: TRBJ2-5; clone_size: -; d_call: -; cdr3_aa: CASSLRLEETQYF; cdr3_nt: TGTGCCAGCAGTCTTCGACTGGAAGAGACCCAGTACTTC
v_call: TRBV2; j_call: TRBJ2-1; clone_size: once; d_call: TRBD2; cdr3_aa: CASSRLAGGIYNEQFF; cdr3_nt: TGTGCCAGCAGCAGACTAGCGGGAGGGATATACAATGAGCAGTTCTTC
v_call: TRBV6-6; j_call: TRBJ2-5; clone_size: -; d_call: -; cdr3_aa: CASSSGYQETQYF; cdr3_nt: TGTGCCAGCAGTTCAGGGTATCAAGAGACCCAGTACTTC
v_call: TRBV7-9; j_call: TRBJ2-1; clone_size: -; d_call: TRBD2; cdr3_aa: CASRGLAGADEQFF; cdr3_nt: TGTGCCAGCAGGGGACTAGCGGGAGCGGATGAGCAGTTCTTC
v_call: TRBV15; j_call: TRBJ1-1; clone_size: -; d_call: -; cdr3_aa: CATSRAPTMNTEAFF; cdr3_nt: TGTGCCACCAGCAGAGCACCGACAATGAACACTGAAGCTTTCTTT
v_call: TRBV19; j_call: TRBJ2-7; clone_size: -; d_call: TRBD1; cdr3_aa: CASSPGQSYEQYF; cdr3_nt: TGTGCCAGTAGTCCGGGACAGTCCTACGAGCAGTACTTC
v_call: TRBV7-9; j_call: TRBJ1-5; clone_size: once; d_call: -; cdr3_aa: CASSLDVTALGGDQPQHF; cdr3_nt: TGTGCCAGCAGCTTAGATGTTACCGCTCTGGGGGGGGATCAGCCCCAGCATTTT
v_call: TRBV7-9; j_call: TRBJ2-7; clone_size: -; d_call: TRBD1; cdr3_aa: CASSTLGQGSSYEQYF; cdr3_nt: TGTGCCAGCAGCACATTGGGACAGGGGAGCTCCTACGAGCAGTACTTC
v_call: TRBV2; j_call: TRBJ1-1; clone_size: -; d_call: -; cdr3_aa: CASSEQYYGNTEAFF; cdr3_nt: TGTGCCAGCAGTGAACAGTACTACGGGAACACTGAAGCTTTCTTT